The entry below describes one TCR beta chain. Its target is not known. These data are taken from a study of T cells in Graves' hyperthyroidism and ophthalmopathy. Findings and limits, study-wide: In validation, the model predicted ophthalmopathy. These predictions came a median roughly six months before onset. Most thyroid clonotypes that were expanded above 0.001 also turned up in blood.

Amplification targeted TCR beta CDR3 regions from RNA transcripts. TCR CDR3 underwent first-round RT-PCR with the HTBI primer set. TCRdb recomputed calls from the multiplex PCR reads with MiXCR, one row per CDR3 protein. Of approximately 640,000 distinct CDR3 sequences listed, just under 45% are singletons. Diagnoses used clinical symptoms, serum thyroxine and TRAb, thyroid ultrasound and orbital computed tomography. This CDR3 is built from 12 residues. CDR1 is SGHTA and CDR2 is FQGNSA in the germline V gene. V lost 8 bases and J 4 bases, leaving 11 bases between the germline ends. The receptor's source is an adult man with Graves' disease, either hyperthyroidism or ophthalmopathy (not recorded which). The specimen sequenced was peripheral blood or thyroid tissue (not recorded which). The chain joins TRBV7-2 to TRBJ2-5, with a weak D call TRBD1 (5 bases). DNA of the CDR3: TGTGCCAGCGACCATAGGGGAGAGACCCAGTACTTC. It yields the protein CASDHRGETQYF.